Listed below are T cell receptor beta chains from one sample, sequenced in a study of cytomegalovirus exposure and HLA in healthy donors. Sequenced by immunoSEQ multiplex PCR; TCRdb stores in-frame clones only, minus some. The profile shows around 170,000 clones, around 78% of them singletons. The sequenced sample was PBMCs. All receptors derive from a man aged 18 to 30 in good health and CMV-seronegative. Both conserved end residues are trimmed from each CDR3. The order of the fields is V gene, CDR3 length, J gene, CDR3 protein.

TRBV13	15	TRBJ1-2	ASSVDPQGGANYGYT
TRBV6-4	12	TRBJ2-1	ASSAESGFNEQF
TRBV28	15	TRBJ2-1	ASSSLGQGGSYNEQF
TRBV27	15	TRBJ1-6	ASSELGGYSYNSPLH
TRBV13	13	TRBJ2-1	ASSLGTSSYNEQF
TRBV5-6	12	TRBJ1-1	ASSSGTLNTEAF
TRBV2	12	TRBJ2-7	ASSGARGPHEQY
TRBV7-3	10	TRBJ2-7	ASSATGFEQY
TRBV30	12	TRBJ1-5	AANTGRSNQPQH
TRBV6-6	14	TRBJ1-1	ASSYISPGANTEAF
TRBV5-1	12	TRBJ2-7	ASSSGTGGYEQY
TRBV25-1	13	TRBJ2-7	ASSEYSGGSYEQY
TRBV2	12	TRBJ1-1	ASSPGYRNTEAF
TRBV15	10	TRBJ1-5	ATSSVLEPQH
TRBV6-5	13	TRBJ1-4	ASSLTPARGEKLF
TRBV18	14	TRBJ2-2	ASSPAIALNTGELF
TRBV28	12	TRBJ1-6	ASRRTGNNSPLH
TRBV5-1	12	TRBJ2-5	ASSLAGVRETQY
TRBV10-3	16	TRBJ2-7	AISELGTSGGNSYEQY
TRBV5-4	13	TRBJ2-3	ASSLVGGGTDTQY
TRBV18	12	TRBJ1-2	ASSMTGGADGYT
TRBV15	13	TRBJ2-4	ATSRTGDAKNIQY